Each of the 23 T cell receptor beta chains below was sequenced from the same sample in a study of T cell repertoires in cytomegalovirus infection. Their antigen targets remain unknown. TCRdb re-derived calls from the reads in MiXCR, one entry per CDR3 protein. The sample includes around 900,000 distinct CDR3 sequences, approximately 31% of them seen just once. Sequenced here: cultured CD8+ T cells from PBMCs, sampled from culture after CMV antigen stimulation. These receptors all come from a human donor in good health (CMV status not recorded). Some clones in this sample may be carry-over from other donors' samples.

This clonotype was detected a few times. This rearrangement joins TRBV11-1 to TRBJ2-7, with D maybe TRBD1 (7 bases). Germline V lookup: CDR1 SGHAT, CDR2 FQDESV (reference sequence). The ends were cut back, 1 base at V and 3 bases at J, with 13 bases in the middle. This CDR3 comprises 15 residues. This CDR3 reads CASSLGRGAHYEQYV. CDR3 DNA: TGTGCCAGCAGCTTAGGCAGGGGGGCTCACTACGAGCAGTACGTC.

This clonotype was counted only a few times. In DNA, the CDR3 is TGTGCCAGCAAATCGGGACTAGAGACCCAGTACTTC. Protein sequence: CASKSGLETQYF. The chain couples TRBV12-3 or TRBV12-4 to TRBJ2-5; D might be TRBD2 (6 bases). The CDR3 length is 12 residues. V dropped 7 bases and J dropped 4 bases, with 10 bases sitting between them.

The CDR3 DNA is TGTGCCATCAAGGATATCCTAGCGGGCCTCACAGATACGCAGTATTTT. Protein product: CAIKDILAGLTDTQYF. The V call is TRBV10-3, the J call TRBJ2-3, with 8 bases that match TRBD2. Losses at the gene ends were 7 bases for V and 2 bases for J; bases not matched to a gene: 11. The CDR3 covers 16 residues. Germline V gives CDR1 ENHRY, CDR2 SYGVKD.

The chain carries TRBV7-6 and TRBJ2-5; D gene uncertain. Per germline, CDR1 SGHVS and CDR2 FNYEAQ. This CDR3 is built from 13 residues. Between the trimmed V and J ends, which lost 4 bases and 5 bases, there was a span of 11 bases. The CDR3 DNA is TGTGCCAGCAGCTCCATTTTGATGGAGACCCAGTACTTC. This sequence encodes CASSSILMETQYF.

This clonotype came up a few times. CDR3 nucleotides: TGTGCCAGCAGCCTAGAGGGGCGGGCTAATGAAAAACTGTTTTTT. Translated: CASSLEGRANEKLFF. This chain uses TRBV7-2 with TRBJ1-4; a possible D gene is TRBD1 (5 bases). Trimming stripped 5 bases from V and 3 bases from J, with 13 bases between. CDR1 is SGHTA and CDR2 is FQGNSA in the germline V gene. The CDR3 contains 15 residues.

V usage is TRBV14 and J usage is TRBJ1-6; D unresolved. The germline V gene has CDR1 SGHDN and CDR2 FVKESK. V dropped 2 bases and J dropped 6 bases, with 8 bases sitting between them. This CDR3 has 14 residues. The CDR3 DNA reads as TGTGCCAGCAGCCAACTGACGGTTAATTCACCCCTCCACTTT. This gives the protein CASSQLTVNSPLHF.

This chain connects TRBV12-3 or TRBV12-4 to TRBJ2-1; maybe TRBD2 (6 bases). Trimming pared 2 bases from V and 2 bases from J, leaving 19 bases between. The length of the CDR3 is 18 residues. CDR3 DNA: TGTGCCAGCAGTTTAACCCCGGGACTCCTCACCGCCTACAATGAGCAGTTCTTC. It codes for CASSLTPGLLTAYNEQFF.

Notes on this clonotype: This clone may be a read error of a much larger clone one base away. The J gene is TRBJ2-1, the V gene TRBV9; D not resolved. CDR1 is SGDLS and CDR2 is YYNGEE in the germline V gene. Trimming removed 4 bases at V and 0 bases at J, with 11 bases between. CDR3 length: 15 amino acids. The CDR3, as DNA: TGTGCCAGCAGCCAAGTCCTAAGCTCCTACAATGAGCAGTTCTTC. This sequence encodes CASSQVLSSYNEQFF.

The chain recombines TRBV6-2 or TRBV6-3 with TRBJ1-2; weak D call: TRBD1 (6 bases). Germline assignment: CDR1 MNHEY and CDR2 SVGEGT. V was cut by 5 bases and J by 3 bases, with 16 bases left in between. The CDR3 runs 15 residues. The CDR3 region is CASSTLFPGDYGYTF. Here the CDR3 DNA reads TGTGCCAGCAGTACCCTATTTCCAGGGGACTATGGCTACACCTTC.

There are a few counts of this clonotype. The CDR3 nucleotides are TGTGCCAGCAGTGACCCACCGACAGTCTCGGGTGATACGCAGTATTTT. Encoded protein: CASSDPPTVSGDTQYF. The chain employs TRBV6-1 and TRBJ2-3; D may be TRBD1 (5 bases). This CDR3 contains 16 residues. V was cut by 3 bases and J by 6 bases, with 19 bases left in between. In germline, CDR1 is MNHNS, CDR2 SASEGT.

This clonotype was seen once. The J gene is TRBJ1-1, the V gene TRBV6-1, with no clear D. CDR3 size: 16 residues. V was pared by 7 bases and J by 1 base, with 19 bases between. CDR1 and CDR2 (germline): MNHNS, SASEGT. The CDR3 DNA reads as TGTGCCAGCACCCCCCGGGCCCAGTGGAGGAACACTGAAGCTTTCTTT. The encoded protein is CASTPRAQWRNTEAFF.

The V call is TRBV27, the J call TRBJ2-7; possible D gene TRBD2, 6 bases. Germline CDR1 reads MNHEY; CDR2 reads SMNVEV (reference sequence). Trimming pared 3 bases from V and 2 bases from J, leaving 14 bases between. The CDR3 consists of 15 residues. CDR3 nucleotides: TGTGCCAGCAGTTTGGTAGGGCCGGGAGCCTACGAGCAGTACTTC. Protein product: CASSLVGPGAYEQYF.

This clonotype was seen only a few times. The chain joins TRBV7-6 to TRBJ2-1; 7 nucleotides match TRBD2. V was clipped by 3 bases and J by 5 bases; unmatched bases: 4. CDR1 is SGHVS and CDR2 is FNYEAQ in the germline V gene. The CDR3 runs to 14 residues. The CDR3: CASSFGLGDNEQFF. The CDR3 coding sequence is TGTGCCAGCAGCTTCGGACTAGGAGACAATGAGCAGTTCTTC.

This clonotype was counted many times. This chain connects TRBV7-6 to TRBJ2-1; TRBD1 matches at 7 bases. This CDR3 has 20 residues. CDR1 is SGHVS and CDR2 is FNYEAQ in the germline V gene. V was clipped by 2 bases and J by 5 bases; unmatched bases: 21. CDR3 loop: CASSLYIFYRQGSVDNEQFF. CDR3 in DNA: TGTGCCAGCAGCTTATATATATTCTACAGACAGGGTTCGGTAGACAATGAGCAGTTCTTC.

The J gene is TRBJ2-7, the V gene TRBV7-6; no firm D call. The germline V gene has CDR1 SGHVS and CDR2 FNYEAQ. The CDR3 spans 13 residues. V dropped 10 bases and J dropped 0 bases, with 13 bases sitting between them. In nucleotides, the CDR3 is TGTGCCATCGAATCGGTTTCCTCCTACGAGCAGTACTTC. Amino acids: CAIESVSSYEQYF.

This clonotype occurred a few times. The V gene is TRBV7-6, the J gene TRBJ1-1; possible D gene TRBD1, 5 bases. The germline gives CDR1 SGHVS, CDR2 FNYEAQ. Trimming stripped 6 bases from V and 3 bases from J, with 14 bases between. The CDR3 length is 14 residues. The CDR3 spells CASRGPGRDTEAFF. CDR3 in DNA: TGTGCCAGCAGGGGACCCGGGAGGGACACTGAAGCTTTCTTT.

V usage is TRBV7-9 and J usage is TRBJ1-5; perhaps TRBD1 as D (5 bases). V lost 5 bases to trimming and J lost 3 bases, with 14 bases between them. The CDR3 has 15 amino acids. CDR1 and CDR2 (germline): SEHNR, FQNEAQ (reference sequence). The CDR3 DNA is TGTGCCAGCAGCCCCTCGGGGGTCCCCAATCAGCCCCAGCATTTT. Translating gives CASSPSGVPNQPQHF.

The chain links TRBV5-4 to TRBJ1-1; perhaps TRBD1 as D (5 bases). The CDR3 is made up of 15 amino acids. Trimming took 1 base from V and 0 from J, leaving 10 bases between them. The germline V gene has CDR1 SGHNT and CDR2 YYREEE (reference sequence). The CDR3 bases are TGTGCCAGCAGCTTGATTGACAGCTTGAACACTGAAGCTTTCTTT. Protein product: CASSLIDSLNTEAFF.

To note about this clonotype: Possible read error: a much larger clone is one base away. This sequence joins TRBV15 and TRBJ2-5; D perhaps matches TRBD1 (5 bases). With 9 bases removed from V and 1 base from J, the gap between germline ends came to 6 bases. The CDR3 length is 11 residues. Germline CDR1 reads LNHNV; CDR2 reads YYDKDF (reference sequence). The CDR3 sequence: CATQGQETQYF. The DNA of the CDR3 is TGTGCCACGCAGGGCCAAGAGACCCAGTACTTC. Full variable domain (remainder filled in from reference TRBV15 and TRBJ2-5): DAMVIQNPRYQVTQFGKPVTLSCSQTLNHNVMYWYQQKSSQAPKLLFHYYDKDFNNEADTPDNFQSRRPNTSFCFLDIRSPGLGDTAMYLCATQGQETQYFGPGTRLLVL.

CDR3 loop: CASNRGQGFYEQYV. DNA for the CDR3: TGTGCCAGCAATCGCGGCCAGGGTTTCTACGAGCAGTACGTC. The genes are TRBV6-1 and TRBJ2-7; tentatively, D is TRBD1 (5 bases). CDR3 length: 14 residues. Trimming shortened V by 7 bases and J by 3 bases, and 16 bases separated the two germline ends. CDR1 and CDR2 from the germline V gene are MNHNS and SASEGT.

This clonotype was detected only a few times. This chain uses TRBV24-1 with TRBJ2-5, with D maybe TRBD1 (5 bases). V gave up 7 bases and J gave up 2 bases, with 13 bases separating them. This CDR3 has 14 amino acids. Germline CDR1 and CDR2: KGHDR and SFDVKD. In DNA, the CDR3 is TGTGCCACCAGCGGTGGGGCACTTCAAGAGACCCAGTACTTC. This encodes CATSGGALQETQYF.

There are many counts of this clonotype. This CDR3 is CASSTSSYEQYV. For the CDR3, the DNA is TGTGCCAGCAGCACAAGTTCCTACGAGCAGTACGTC. This rearrangement joins TRBV6-2 or TRBV6-3 to TRBJ2-7; no reliable D call. The V gene lost 6 bases and the J gene lost 1 base, with 7 bases spanning the gap. Per germline, CDR1 MNHEY and CDR2 SVGEGT. There are 12 residues in the CDR3.

This chain uses TRBV19 with TRBJ2-7; 7 bases align to TRBD2. The CDR3 spans 13 residues. Germline assignment: CDR1 LNHDA and CDR2 SQIVND (reference sequence). V gave up 3 bases and J gave up 5 bases; unmatched junction bases: 4. CDR3 amino acids: CASSMGGLNEQYF. Written as DNA, the CDR3 is TGTGCCAGTAGTATGGGAGGGCTCAACGAGCAGTACTTC.